This T cell receptor beta chain was captured by sequencing in a study of response to subunit inactivated influenza vaccine. TCRdb reanalysed the RT-PCR reads using MiXCR and keeps one entry per CDR3 protein. Of 490,000 or so distinct CDR3 sequences listed, approximately 7.1% are singletons. This CDR3 is 15 amino acids long. In germline, CDR1 is SGDLS, CDR2 YYNGEE. V was trimmed by 3 bases and J by 5 bases, leaving 17 bases between them. This clonotype was found many times. Antigen specificity is unknown. Study-wide findings and caveats: Seasonal influenza vaccination, on each occasion, was suggested by the authors to recruit few new T cells.

The V gene is TRBV9, the J gene TRBJ1-2; D may be TRBD1 (5 bases). The sequencing here drew on PBMCs from blood, taken about 23 months after vaccination. The clonotype was recovered from a man aged 45 to 70 who received an inactivated influenza vaccine. This CDR3 reads CASSGPRGGLYGYTF. The CDR3 DNA is TGTGCCAGCAGCGGCCCTCGCGGGGGACTGTATGGCTACACCTTC.